Below are 21 T cell receptor beta chains sequenced from a single sample in a study of T cells in Graves' hyperthyroidism and ophthalmopathy. Regions amplified from RNA transcripts were the TCR beta CDR3 regions. A first-round RT-PCR of the TCR CDR3 used the HTBI primer set. Via MiXCR, TCRdb re-called the multiplex PCR reads, giving one row per CDR3 protein. The sample records hundreds of thousands of distinct CDR3 sequences, 35% to 40% being singletons. The sequenced sample was blood. These receptors were collected from a man aged 18 to 30 with Graves' hyperthyroidism.

The rearrangement links TRBV29-1 to TRBJ1-1; 7 bases align to TRBD1. Germline CDR1 reads SQVTM; CDR2 reads ANQGSEA. This CDR3 spans 12 amino acids. V lost 7 bases, J lost 6 bases, and 8 bases stayed unmatched. Here the CDR3 reads CSARRDSPEAFF. The DNA for the CDR3 is TGCAGCGCGCGCCGGGACAGTCCTGAAGCTTTCTTT.

J is TRBJ2-2 and V is TRBV7-8; 7 bases are shared with TRBD2. The CDR3 covers 16 residues. V shed 5 bases and J 0 bases; nucleotides not matched to a gene: 6. Germline CDR1 is SGHVS and CDR2 is FQNEAQ. The CDR3 spells CASSQAGRTNTGELFF. The CDR3 DNA sequence: TGTGCCAGCAGCCAAGCGGGACGGACGAACACCGGGGAGCTGTTTTTT.

This clonotype occurred a few times. CDR3 residues: CASSLIDESNQPQHF. The CDR3 DNA is TGTGCCAGCAGCCTTATTGACGAAAGCAATCAGCCCCAGCATTTT. The V call is TRBV5-6, the J call TRBJ1-5; no clear D gene. The germline V gene encodes CDR1 SGHDT and CDR2 YYEEEE. Trimming cost V 4 bases and J 1 base, with 12 bases left between them. The CDR3 runs 15 residues.

CDR3 in DNA: TGCAGTGCTAGAGTCCGGGGGCGGTACGAGCAGTACTTC. It specifies CSARVRGRYEQYF. The chain is built from TRBV20-1 and TRBJ2-7; the D call may be TRBD1 or TRBD2 (6 bases each). CDR1 is DFQATT and CDR2 is SNEGSKA in the germline V gene (reference sequence). V was shortened by 1 base and J by 4 bases, with 11 bases between the two germline ends. The CDR3 contains 13 residues.

The chain joins TRBV20-1 to TRBJ2-7; either TRBD1 or TRBD2 may supply D (5 bases each). V shed 6 bases and J shed 4 bases, with 13 bases lying between them. CDR1 DFQATT and CDR2 SNEGSKA come from the germline V gene (reference sequence). The CDR3 loop spans 12 amino acids. The CDR3 DNA is TGCAGTGCCGGGGACGGAAATTACGAGCAGTACTTC. It yields the protein CSAGDGNYEQYF.

This clonotype has ten or more counts. This chain joins TRBV29-1 and TRBJ2-7; D is perhaps TRBD2 (6 bases). Germline assignment: CDR1 SQVTM and CDR2 ANQGSEA. This CDR3 comprises 16 residues. V was clipped by 1 base and J by 2 bases, with 18 bases between them. Here the CDR3 reads CSVEGLAGKPTYEQYF. CDR3 bases: TGCAGCGTTGAAGGTCTGGCGGGGAAGCCTACCTACGAGCAGTACTTC.

The V call is TRBV7-2, the J call TRBJ1-4; 7 bases map to TRBD1. This CDR3 has 13 residues. From germline, CDR1 is SGHTA and CDR2 FQGNSA. The junction had 5 bases not matched to a gene; V was cut back by 0 bases and J by 13 bases. CDR3 amino acids: CASSLARGPGLFF. In nucleotides, the CDR3 is TGTGCCAGCAGCTTAGCGAGGGGGCCAGGACTGTTTTTT.

The chain joins TRBV25-1 to TRBJ1-6, with 7 bases that match TRBD1. The germline CDR1 and CDR2 sequences are MGHDK and SYGVNS. The junction had 11 bases not matched to a gene; V was cut back by 10 bases and J by 8 bases. The CDR3 contains 14 residues. CDR3 sequence: CATSLDRDDSPLHF. The CDR3 coding sequence is TGTGCCACATCCCTCGACAGGGATGATTCACCCCTCCACTTT.

The chain combines TRBV20-1 with TRBJ1-3; tentatively, D is TRBD1 (5 bases). Between the trimmed V and J ends, which lost 5 bases and 2 bases, there was a span of 7 bases. This CDR3 region has 12 residues. The V gene's germline CDR1 is DFQATT and CDR2 SNEGSKA (reference sequence). CDR3 sequence reads: CSAPGAGNTIYF. The CDR3 nucleotides read TGCAGTGCTCCGGGGGCTGGAAACACCATATATTTT.

CDR3: CASSLFGEGYTF. DNA for the CDR3: TGTGCCAGCAGTTTGTTCGGGGAGGGCTACACCTTC. The rearrangement links TRBV6-1 to TRBJ1-2; no clear D gene. The CDR3 is made up of 12 amino acids. Germline V gene data show CDR1 as MNHNS and CDR2 as SASEGT. The V gene lost 5 bases and the J gene lost 8 bases, with 12 bases spanning the gap.

This clonotype has at least ten counts. The J gene is TRBJ1-4, the V gene TRBV20-1; the D is unclear. V lost 7 bases to trimming and J lost 3 bases, with 15 bases between them. Per the germline V gene, CDR1 is DFQATT and CDR2 is SNEGSKA (reference sequence). This CDR3 has 14 residues. The CDR3 nucleotides are TGCAGTGTGCCCCATGGCCAGTCTAATGAAAAACTGTTTTTT. Amino acid sequence: CSVPHGQSNEKLFF.

The V call is TRBV2, the J call TRBJ2-2; 10 bases are shared with TRBD2. The germline gives CDR1 SNHLY, CDR2 FYNNEI. With V trimmed by 8 bases and J by 6 bases, 6 bases remained unmatched. This CDR3 has 14 residues. In DNA, the CDR3 is TGTGCCAGCGGGGGACTAGCGCGATCCGGGGAGCTGTTTTTT. Protein product: CASGGLARSGELFF.

The rearrangement uses TRBV10-3 and TRBJ1-5, with D possibly TRBD1 on 6 matching bases. Trimming cost V 10 bases and J 7 bases, with 17 bases left between them. Germline V gene sequence: CDR1 ENHRY, CDR2 SYGVKD. CDR3 length: 13 amino acids. The CDR3 nucleotides read TGTGCCAGCTCACGGGGGGGGCAGCAGCCCCAGCATTTT. This encodes CASSRGGQQPQHF.

The V call is TRBV7-9, the J call TRBJ1-6; the D is unclear. V lost 4 bases and J 12 bases, leaving 19 bases between the germline ends. The germline V gene encodes CDR1 SEHNR and CDR2 FQNEAQ (reference sequence). This CDR3 is built from 15 residues. Here the CDR3 DNA reads TGTGCCAGCAGCTCGACCCCGGACGGGTCCGGACCCCTCCACTTT. Residues: CASSSTPDGSGPLHF.

The chain joins TRBV20-1 to TRBJ2-7; D is perhaps TRBD1 (6 bases). The CDR3 totals 14 residues. Germline V gene data show CDR1 as DFQATT and CDR2 as SNEGSKA (reference sequence). V was shortened by 6 bases and J by 1 base, with 16 bases between the two germline ends. CDR3 coding DNA: TGCAGTGCCCTGTCGGGACATGGATCCTACGAGCAGTACTTC. This encodes CSALSGHGSYEQYF.

This sequence joins TRBV25-1 and TRBJ1-1, with 11 bases aligning to TRBD1. Germline V CDR1 and CDR2: MGHDK, SYGVNS. Trimming removed 10 bases from V and 3 bases from J; junction bases left unmatched: 4. The CDR3 is 13 amino acids. The DNA of the CDR3 is TGTGCCACCTTGGGACAGGGGGACACTGAAGCTTTCTTT. Translation gives CATLGQGDTEAFF.

The rearrangement uses TRBV19 and TRBJ1-1, with D possibly TRBD1 on 5 matching bases. The CDR3 extends over 14 amino acids. Trimming pared 3 bases from V and 4 bases from J, leaving 12 bases between. Germline values: CDR1 LNHDA, CDR2 SQIVND (reference sequence). The CDR3 is CASSIGAVGTEAFF. The DNA of the CDR3 is TGTGCCAGTAGTATTGGGGCCGTGGGCACTGAAGCTTTCTTT.

This clonotype was seen only a few times. The rearrangement uses TRBV7-8 and TRBJ2-5; 7 positions agree with TRBD2. Trimming removed 4 bases from V and 0 bases from J; junction bases left unmatched: 14. Germline-derived CDR1 and CDR2 are SGHVS and FQNEAQ. This CDR3 spans 18 amino acids. CDR3 in DNA: TGTGCCAGCAGCTCCGGGACCAAGCGGGGATGGTACCAAGAGACCCAGTACTTC. Translating gives CASSSGTKRGWYQETQYF.

The rearrangement links TRBV9 to TRBJ1-5, with D unclear. Germline CDR1 and CDR2: SGDLS and YYNGEE. The CDR3 totals 14 residues. The V end was cut by 5 bases, the J end by 8 bases, with 17 bases between. The CDR3 sequence: CASRVPDGREPQHF. The CDR3 DNA follows: TGTGCCAGCAGAGTTCCGGACGGGAGGGAGCCCCAGCATTTT.

This clonotype was recorded at least ten times. This sequence joins TRBV20-1 and TRBJ1-2; D is uncertain. This CDR3 comprises 13 residues. The germline gives CDR1 DFQATT, CDR2 SNEGSKA (reference sequence). V lost 4 bases and J 6 bases, leaving 15 bases between the germline ends. DNA of the CDR3: TGCAGTGCTAAGTCCCGCCTGGCGGATGGCTACACCTTC. Translation gives CSAKSRLADGYTF.

This clonotype was observed a few times. The rearrangement links TRBV7-2 to TRBJ2-5; 8 bases map to TRBD2. The junction had 7 bases not matched to a gene; V was cut back by 5 bases and J by 5 bases. The V gene's germline CDR1 is SGHTA and CDR2 FQGNSA. This CDR3 contains 14 residues. The CDR3 DNA sequence: TGTGCCAGCAGCCTCGGCGAGCGGGGGGAGACCCAGTACTTC. This encodes CASSLGERGETQYF.